Detailed here is one T cell receptor beta chain. Its antigen is not known. The data derive from a study of identical twins. TCRdb itself ran the 5' RACE reads through MiXCR, one entry per CDR3 protein. The table records hundreds of thousands of distinct CDR3 sequences, roughly 26% of them present only once. Study outcomes and limitations: With abundant cord blood beta clonotypes, insertions were fewer; memory repertoires showed no such pattern.

In addition, the sample was reused for a study of T cells expressing NK-cell markers.

The receptor's source is a young woman in good health. The sequenced sample was CD4+ T cells sorted from blood.

CDR3 in amino acids: CASSVTSGGWNEQFF. The CDR3, as DNA: TGTGCCAGCAGCGTTACTAGCGGGGGCTGGAATGAGCAGTTCTTC. V and J are TRBV9 and TRBJ2-1, with 11 bases identical to TRBD2. This CDR3 comprises 15 residues. With V trimmed by 2 bases and J by 7 bases, 5 bases remained unmatched. Germline CDR1 and CDR2: SGDLS and YYNGEE.